This entry features one TCR beta chain sequence. The antigen is unknown. Next came a second PCR, run for about 7 to 12 cycles, which used a sample-barcoded 5' primer along with a J-beta primer mix. Each sample provided no less than 2.5 million CDR3-containing paired-end reads. TCRdb reprocessed the 5' RACE reads with MiXCR, giving one entry per CDR3 protein. The sample includes about 930,000 distinct CDR3 sequences, under 35% of them seen just once. This sample was included in a study of blood T cells in healthy people across ages. Study-wide findings and caveats: Unsorted PBMCs blocked a conclusive comparison of naive and antigen-experienced cells.

In germline, CDR1 is SGHKS, CDR2 YYEKEE (reference sequence). CDR3 size: 15 residues. Trimming removed 5 bases at V and 0 bases at J, with 11 bases between. These same records also appear under a second study, on T cells of mothers and their children. From that report: Biologically related mothers and children overlapped slightly more than unrelated pairs, a non-significant difference. Persisting microchimeric T cell clones went undetected.

Sequencing used blood. The gene calls are TRBV5-5 and TRBJ2-2; no clear D. This TCR was recovered from a middle-aged woman in good health. CDR3 residues: CASSTRLANTGELFF. The CDR3 DNA is TGTGCCAGCAGTACCAGGCTTGCGAACACCGGGGAGCTGTTTTTT. The full variable domain, in which reference TRBV5-5 and TRBJ2-2 provide the parts outside the CDR3, is DAGVTQSPTHLIKTRGQQVTLRCSPISGHKSVSWYQQVLGQGPQFIFQYYEKEERGRGNFPDRFSARQFPNYSSELNVNALLLGDSALYLCASSTRLANTGELFFGEGSRLTVL.